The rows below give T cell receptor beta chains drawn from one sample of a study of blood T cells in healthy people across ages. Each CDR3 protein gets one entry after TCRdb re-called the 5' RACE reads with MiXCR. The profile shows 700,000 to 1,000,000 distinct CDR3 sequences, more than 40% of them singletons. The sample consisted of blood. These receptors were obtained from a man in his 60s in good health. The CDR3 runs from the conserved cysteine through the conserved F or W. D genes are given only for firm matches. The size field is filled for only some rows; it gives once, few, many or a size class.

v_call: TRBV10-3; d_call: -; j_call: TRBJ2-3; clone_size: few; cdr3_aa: CAISDTTDTQYF; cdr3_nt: TGTGCCATCAGTGACACAACAGATACGCAGTATTTT
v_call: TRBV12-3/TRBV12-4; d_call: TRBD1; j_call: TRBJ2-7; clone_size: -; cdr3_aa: CASVHGTESYEQYF; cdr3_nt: TGTGCCAGCGTTCATGGGACAGAATCCTACGAGCAGTACTTC
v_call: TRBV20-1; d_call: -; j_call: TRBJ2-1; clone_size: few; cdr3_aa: CSARYGDEQFF; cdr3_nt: TGCAGTGCTAGATACGGGGATGAGCAGTTCTTC
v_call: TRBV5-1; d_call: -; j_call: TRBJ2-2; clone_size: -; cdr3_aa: CASSLAPSGNTGELFF; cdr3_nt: TGCGCCAGCAGCTTGGCCCCTAGTGGGAACACCGGGGAGCTGTTTTTT
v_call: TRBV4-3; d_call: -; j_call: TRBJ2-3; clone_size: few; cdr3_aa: CASSREGRSTDTQYF; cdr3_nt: TGCGCCAGCAGCCGAGAGGGAAGGAGCACAGATACGCAGTATTTT
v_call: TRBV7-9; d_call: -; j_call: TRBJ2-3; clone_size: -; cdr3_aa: CVTSGQGRPDTQYF; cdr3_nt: TGTGTCACCTCCGGGCAGGGGCGACCAGATACGCAGTATTTT
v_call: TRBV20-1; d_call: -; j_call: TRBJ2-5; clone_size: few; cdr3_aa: CSAREGFRAETQYF; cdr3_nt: TGCAGTGCTAGAGAGGGATTCCGTGCGGAGACCCAGTACTTC
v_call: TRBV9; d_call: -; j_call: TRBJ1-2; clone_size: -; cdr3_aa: CASSLPGGGGYTF; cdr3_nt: TGTGCCAGCAGCCTCCCGGGCGGGGGTGGCTACACCTTC
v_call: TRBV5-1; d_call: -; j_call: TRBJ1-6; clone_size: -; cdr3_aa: CASSGSWDKADSPLHF; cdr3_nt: TGCGCCAGCAGCGGAAGTTGGGACAAGGCCGATTCACCCCTCCACTTT
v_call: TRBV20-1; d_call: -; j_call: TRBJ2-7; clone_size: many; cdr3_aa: CSASPHDRHSSYEQYF; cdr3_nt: TGCAGTGCTAGCCCCCACGACAGGCACAGCTCCTACGAGCAGTACTTC
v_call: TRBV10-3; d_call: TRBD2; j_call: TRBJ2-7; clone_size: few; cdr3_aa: CAIRGEGEQYF; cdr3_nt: TGTGCCATCAGGGGGGAGGGCGAGCAGTACTTC
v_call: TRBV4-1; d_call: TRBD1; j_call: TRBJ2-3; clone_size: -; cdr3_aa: CASSQATGTGAYTDTQYF; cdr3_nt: TGCGCCAGCAGCCAGGCGACCGGGACAGGGGCCTACACAGATACGCAGTATTTT
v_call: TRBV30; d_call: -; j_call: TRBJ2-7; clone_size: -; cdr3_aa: CAWSVMGGDEQYF; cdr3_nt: TGTGCCTGGAGTGTAATGGGTGGGGACGAGCAGTACTTC
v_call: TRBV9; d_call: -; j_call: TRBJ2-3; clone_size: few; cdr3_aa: CASSVEGMDIDTQYF; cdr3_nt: TGTGCCAGCAGCGTAGAAGGGATGGACATAGATACGCAGTATTTT
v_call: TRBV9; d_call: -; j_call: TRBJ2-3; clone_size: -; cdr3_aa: CASSVEGVPSTDTQYF; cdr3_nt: TGTGCCAGCAGCGTAGAAGGCGTTCCTAGCACGGATACGCAGTATTTT
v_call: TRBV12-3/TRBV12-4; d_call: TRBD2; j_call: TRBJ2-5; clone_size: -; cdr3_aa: CASSFQTSGGGLETQYF; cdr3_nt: TGTGCCAGCAGTTTCCAAACTAGCGGGGGTGGGTTGGAGACCCAGTACTTC
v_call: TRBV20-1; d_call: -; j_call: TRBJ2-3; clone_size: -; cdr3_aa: CSARPNSGDTQYF; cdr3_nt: TGCAGTGCTAGACCGAACTCCGGGGATACGCAGTATTTT
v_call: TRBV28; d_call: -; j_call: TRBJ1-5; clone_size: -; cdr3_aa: CASSLQGQGNQPQHF; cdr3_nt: TGTGCCAGCAGTTTACAGGGGCAGGGCAATCAGCCCCAGCATTTT
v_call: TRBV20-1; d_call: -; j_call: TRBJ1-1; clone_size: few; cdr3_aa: CSARQGILTEAFF; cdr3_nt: TGCAGTGCTAGACAGGGAATCCTCACTGAAGCTTTCTTT
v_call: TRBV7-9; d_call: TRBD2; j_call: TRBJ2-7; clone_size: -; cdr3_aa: CVSSLMGGDVYEQYF; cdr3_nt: TGTGTCAGCAGCTTAATGGGGGGGGATGTTTACGAGCAGTACTTC
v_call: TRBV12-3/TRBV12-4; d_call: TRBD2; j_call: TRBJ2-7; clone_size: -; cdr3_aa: CASSLTSGAALQYF; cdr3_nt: TGTGCCAGCAGCCTGACTAGCGGGGCGGCCCTACAGTACTTC
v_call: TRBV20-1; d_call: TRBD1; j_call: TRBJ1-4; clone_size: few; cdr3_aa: CSATGQGTNEKLFF; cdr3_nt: TGCAGTGCTACCGGACAGGGGACTAATGAAAAACTGTTTTTT
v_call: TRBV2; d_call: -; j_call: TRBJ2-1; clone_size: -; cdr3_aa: CASSDPGRNEQFF; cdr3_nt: TGTGCCAGCAGTGACCCGGGGAGGAATGAGCAGTTCTTC
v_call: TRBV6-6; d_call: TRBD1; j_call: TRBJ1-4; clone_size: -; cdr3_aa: CASTPRQGSEKLFF; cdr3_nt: TGTGCCAGCACCCCCAGACAGGGGAGTGAAAAACTGTTTTTT
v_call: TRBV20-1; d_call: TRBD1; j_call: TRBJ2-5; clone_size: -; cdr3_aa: CSANRQGIWETQYF; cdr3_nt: TGCAGTGCTAACCGACAGGGTATTTGGGAGACCCAGTACTTC
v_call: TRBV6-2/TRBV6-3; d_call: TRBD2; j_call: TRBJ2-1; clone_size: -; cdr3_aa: CASRRRTSGNEQFF; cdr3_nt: TGTGCCAGCAGACGAAGGACTAGCGGCAATGAGCAGTTCTTC
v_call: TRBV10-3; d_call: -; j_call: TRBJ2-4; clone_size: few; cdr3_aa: CAISKEAKNIQYF; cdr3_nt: TGTGCCATCAGCAAAGAAGCCAAAAACATTCAGTACTTC